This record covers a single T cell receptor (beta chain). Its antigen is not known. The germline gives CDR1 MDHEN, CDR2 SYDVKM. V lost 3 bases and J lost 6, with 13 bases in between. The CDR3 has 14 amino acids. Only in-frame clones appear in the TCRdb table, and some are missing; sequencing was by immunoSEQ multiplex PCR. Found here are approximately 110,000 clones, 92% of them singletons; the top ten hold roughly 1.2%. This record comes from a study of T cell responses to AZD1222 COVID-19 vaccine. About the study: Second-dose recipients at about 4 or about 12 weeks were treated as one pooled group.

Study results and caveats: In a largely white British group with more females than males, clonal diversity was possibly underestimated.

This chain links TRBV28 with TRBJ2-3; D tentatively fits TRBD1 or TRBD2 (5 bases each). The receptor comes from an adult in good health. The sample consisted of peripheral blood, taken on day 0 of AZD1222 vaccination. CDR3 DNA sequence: TGTGCCAGCAGTTTGGGACCCACGTCGGATACGCAGTATTTT. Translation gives CASSLGPTSDTQYF.